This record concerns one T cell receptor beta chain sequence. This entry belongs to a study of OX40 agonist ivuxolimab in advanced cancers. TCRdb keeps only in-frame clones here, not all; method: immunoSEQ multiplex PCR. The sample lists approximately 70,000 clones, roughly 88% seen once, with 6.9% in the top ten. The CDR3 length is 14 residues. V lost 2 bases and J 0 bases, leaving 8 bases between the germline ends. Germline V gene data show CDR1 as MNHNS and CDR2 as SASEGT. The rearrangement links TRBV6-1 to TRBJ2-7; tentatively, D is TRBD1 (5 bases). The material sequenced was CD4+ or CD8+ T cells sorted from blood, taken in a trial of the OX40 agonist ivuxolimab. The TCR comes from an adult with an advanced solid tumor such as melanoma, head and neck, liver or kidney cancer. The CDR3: CASSEQGGSYEQYF. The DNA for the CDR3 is TGTGCCAGCAGTGAACAGGGCGGCTCCTACGAGCAGTACTTC.